Listed here are 27 T cell receptor beta chains from one sample, sequenced in a study of PD-1 blockade in classical Hodgkin lymphoma. The time point denotes: newly diagnosed, previously untreated cHL patient sample. The table came from immunoSEQ multiplex PCR; TCRdb's copy has only in-frame clones and leaves some out. The sample has 20,000 to 25,000 clones; roughly 94% are singletons. The sample taken for sequencing was peripheral blood mononuclear cells (PBMCs). These receptors originate from a human donor with classical Hodgkin lymphoma.

This sequence joins TRBV7-8 and TRBJ2-7; D gene uncertain. The V end lost 5 bases, the J end lost 5 bases, and 19 bases lay between the germline ends. This CDR3 comprises 15 residues. Per the germline V gene, CDR1 is SGHVS and CDR2 is FQNEAQ. The CDR3 DNA is TGTGCCAGCAGCCAAAAACCGAGGACGGATCACGAGCAGTACTTC. Translation: CASSQKPRTDHEQYF.

The J gene is TRBJ1-1, the V gene TRBV7-2; D unclear. Germline-derived CDR1 and CDR2 are SGHTA and FQGNSA. The CDR3 runs 13 residues. V shed 5 bases and J shed 6 bases, with 13 bases lying between them. The CDR3, as DNA: TGTGCCAGCAGCCCACGGGCGGACGCTGAAGCTTTCTTT. Amino acid sequence: CASSPRADAEAFF.

J is TRBJ2-2 and V is TRBV5-4; 9 nucleotides agree with TRBD1. The CDR3 sequence is 15 residues long. Germline V gives CDR1 SGHNT, CDR2 YYREEE (reference sequence). The V gene end was trimmed by 4 bases and the J gene end by 6 bases; junction bases not matched to a gene: 7. The CDR3 here is CASSEGQGYAGELFF. The CDR3 DNA follows: TGTGCCAGCAGCGAGGGACAGGGTTACGCCGGGGAGCTGTTTTTT.

The rearrangement joins TRBV6-9 to TRBJ1-6, with a possible D match to TRBD1 (6 bases). The CDR3 is 14 amino acids. Germline CDR1 reads MNHGY; CDR2 reads SVAAGI. V was cut by 3 bases and J by 10 bases, with 13 bases left in between. The CDR3 DNA reads TGTGCCAGCAGTTACTCGCAGGGGCGGTCACCCCTCCACTTT. Amino acids: CASSYSQGRSPLHF.

The chain joins TRBV19 to TRBJ2-3; TRBD1 is a possible D gene (5 bases). CDR1 is LNHDA, CDR2 SQIVND, per germline (reference sequence). The CDR3 spans 14 residues. V lost 2 bases and J 2 bases, leaving 8 bases between the germline ends. The DNA of the CDR3 is TGTGCCAGTAGTATACAGGGTTCCACAGATACGCAGTATTTT. Protein sequence: CASSIQGSTDTQYF.

V and J are TRBV19 and TRBJ2-2; TRBD2 matches 12 bases. Germline lookup yields CDR1 LNHDA and CDR2 SQIVND (reference sequence). This CDR3 spans 16 amino acids. V was clipped by 4 bases and J by 4 bases; unmatched bases: 4. The CDR3 protein is CASSTLTSGGTGELFF. CDR3 sequence (DNA): TGTGCCAGTAGTACCTTGACTAGCGGGGGCACCGGGGAGCTGTTTTTT.

This chain connects TRBV4-2 to TRBJ1-2; 7 nucleotides line up with TRBD1. V dropped 3 bases and J dropped 2; count of bases not matched to a gene: 6. The CDR3 has 15 residues. Germline CDR1 LGHNA, CDR2 YNFKEQ. CDR3 nucleotides: TGTGCCAGCAGCCAGCTATTGACAGGGAACTATGGCTACACCTTC. Its protein is CASSQLLTGNYGYTF.

The chain couples TRBV2 to TRBJ1-3; possible D gene TRBD1, 5 bases. Germline V gives CDR1 SNHLY, CDR2 FYNNEI. The CDR3 sequence is 15 residues long. Trimming pared 7 bases from V and 0 bases from J, leaving 13 bases between. Written as DNA, the CDR3 is TGTGCCAGCACCGCGACAGAGACCTCTGGAAACACCATATATTTT. Amino acid sequence: CASTATETSGNTIYF. Complete variable domain (other parts from reference TRBV2 and TRBJ1-3): EPEVTQTPSHQVTQMGQEVILRCVPISNHLYFYWYRQILGQKVEFLVSFYNNEISEKSEIFDDQFSVERPDGSNFTLKIRSTKLEDSAMYFCASTATETSGNTIYFGEGSWLTVV.

The V gene is TRBV13, the J gene TRBJ2-3, with a tentative D call TRBD2 (5 bases). Germline V gene lookup returns CDR1 PRHDT and CDR2 FYEKMQ (reference sequence). V was clipped by 4 bases and J by 2 bases, with 16 bases between them. The CDR3 loop spans 16 amino acids. This CDR3 is CASSSRVTLPTDTQYF. The DNA for the CDR3 is TGTGCCAGCAGCTCGAGGGTGACTCTTCCCACAGATACGCAGTATTTT.

This chain joins TRBV28 and TRBJ1-2, with no clear D. The CDR3 spans 10 residues. Germline lookup yields CDR1 MDHEN and CDR2 SYDVKM. V lost 10 bases to trimming and J lost 2 bases, with 5 bases between them. For the CDR3, the DNA is TGTGCCACTGAGAACTATGGCTACACCTTC. This encodes CATENYGYTF.

The chain recombines TRBV28 with TRBJ1-2; D is undetermined. CDR3 length equals 14 residues. The V end lost 4 bases, the J end lost 1 base, and 10 bases lay between the germline ends. The germline V gene has CDR1 MDHEN and CDR2 SYDVKM. As DNA, the CDR3 is TGTGCCAGCAGTTCGGCAGGCATTAACTATGGCTACACCTTC. Translating it yields CASSSAGINYGYTF.

The V gene is TRBV7-2, the J gene TRBJ2-2; no reliable D call. V gave up 2 bases and J gave up 4 bases, with 5 bases separating them. Germline V gene data show CDR1 as SGHTA and CDR2 as FQGNSA. CDR3 length: 13 amino acids. CDR3 loop: CASSLSPTGELFF. CDR3 in DNA: TGTGCCAGCAGCTTATCTCCCACCGGGGAGCTGTTTTTT.

J is TRBJ1-5 and V is TRBV28; D is uncertain. This CDR3 has 16 amino acids. V shed 2 bases and J shed 0 bases, with 11 bases lying between them. Per germline, CDR1 MDHEN and CDR2 SYDVKM. The CDR3 sequence: CASSLGNLDSNQPQHF. The CDR3 DNA reads TGTGCCAGCAGTTTAGGGAACTTAGATAGCAATCAGCCCCAGCATTTT. The full variable domain, rest sourced from reference TRBV28 and TRBJ1-5, is DVKVTQSSRYLVKRTGEKVFLECVQDMDHENMFWYRQDPGLGLRLIYFSYDVKMKEKGDIPEGYSVSREKKERFSLILESASTNQTSMYLCASSLGNLDSNQPQHFGDGTRLSIL.

V usage is TRBV7-2 and J usage is TRBJ1-1, with 8 nucleotides matching TRBD1. The trim removed 0 bases at V and 9 bases at J, leaving 3 bases unmatched. The V gene's germline CDR1 is SGHTA and CDR2 FQGNSA. The CDR3 is 13 residues long. Here the CDR3 reads CASSLAQGAQAFF. The CDR3, as DNA: TGTGCCAGCAGCTTAGCGCAGGGGGCGCAAGCTTTCTTT.

The rearrangement joins TRBV5-1 to TRBJ2-5, with D possibly matching TRBD1 (6 bases). This CDR3 has 16 amino acids. Trimming stripped 0 bases from V and 1 base from J, with 13 bases between. Germline V gene lookup returns CDR1 SGHRS and CDR2 YFSETQ. Here the CDR3 DNA reads TGCGCCAGCAGCTTGGCCGGACAGCCCCTCCAAGAGACCCAGTACTTC. It is translated as CASSLAGQPLQETQYF.

This clone is medium-sized within its sample. V usage is TRBV6-5 and J usage is TRBJ2-1; 9 bases are shared with TRBD1. Trimming took 8 bases from V and 4 from J; bases not matched to a gene: 6. This CDR3 has 14 residues. Germline values: CDR1 MNHEY, CDR2 SVGAGI. The CDR3 bases are TGTGCCAGCGGGGGGACAGGGCCGTACAATGAGCAGTTCTTC. This translates into CASGGTGPYNEQFF.

The chain employs TRBV9 and TRBJ2-1, with 10 nucleotides matching TRBD2. The CDR3 has 16 amino acids. With V trimmed by 0 bases and J by 2 bases, 2 bases remained unmatched. Germline-derived CDR1 and CDR2 are SGDLS and YYNGEE. CDR3 in DNA: TGTGCCAGCAGCGTAGGACTAGCGGGTCCCTACAATGAGCAGTTCTTC. Its translation is CASSVGLAGPYNEQFF.

This chain links TRBV5-1 with TRBJ2-3, with 11 bases aligning to TRBD2. Germline-derived CDR1 and CDR2 are SGHRS and YFSETQ. CDR3 length equals 16 residues. Germline trimming cut 0 bases from V and 2 bases from J; bases unmatched to any gene: 2. The DNA for the CDR3 is TGCGCCAGCAGCTTGGTAGCGGGGGGGATCACAGATACGCAGTATTTT. Its protein is CASSLVAGGITDTQYF. The variable domain in full, completed from reference TRBV5-1 and TRBJ2-3, reads KAGVTQTPRYLIKTRGQQVTLSCSPISGHRSVSWYQQTPGQGLQFLFEYFSETQRNKGNFPGRFSGRQFSNSRSEMNVSTLELGDSALYLCASSLVAGGITDTQYFGPGTRLTVL.

The chain has TRBV21-1 and TRBJ2-2; the table's D call, TRBD1, was not checked against the DNA. TRBV21-1 is flagged as a pseudogene. CDR3 length: 17 amino acids. The CDR3 reads CASSKEGQGVGTGELFF. CDR3 coding DNA: TGTGCCAGCAGCAAAGAGGGACAGGGTGTTGGGACCGGGGAGCTGTTTTTT.

The rearrangement links TRBV18 to TRBJ2-4; D gene ambiguous. With 3 bases removed from V and 2 bases from J, the gap between germline ends came to 14 bases. Germline CDR1 KGHSH, CDR2 LQKENI. CDR3 length equals 16 residues. The CDR3 is CASSPLNGLSKNIQYF. CDR3 nucleotide sequence: TGTGCCAGCTCACCGCTCAACGGTTTGTCCAAAAACATTCAGTACTTC.

V usage is TRBV28 and J usage is TRBJ1-6, with TRBD1 matching over 9 bases. J lost 10 bases, V lost 6 bases, and 10 bases had no gene match. The germline CDR1 and CDR2 sequences are MDHEN and SYDVKM. This CDR3 has 15 residues. The CDR3 spells CASSADRGFYSPLHF. CDR3 sequence (DNA): TGTGCCAGCAGCGCCGACAGGGGGTTTTACTCACCCCTCCACTTT.

The rearrangement links TRBV10-2 to TRBJ1-6; D may be TRBD1 (6 bases). The V gene's germline CDR1 is WSHSY and CDR2 SAAADI. The length of the CDR3 is 12 residues. V was shortened by 6 bases and J by 13 bases, with 13 bases between the two germline ends. The CDR3 region has the DNA TGCGCCAGCAGGGACAGAATCGATCCCCTCCACTTT. It specifies CASRDRIDPLHF.

J is TRBJ2-2 and V is TRBV7-9, with 9 bases fitting TRBD2. Germline V gives CDR1 SEHNR, CDR2 FQNEAQ (reference sequence). Trimming took 5 bases from V and 3 from J; bases not matched to a gene: 4. The CDR3 covers 15 residues. DNA for the CDR3: TGTGCCAGCAGCCTTAGCGGGGGAGACACCGGGGAGCTGTTTTTT. The encoded protein is CASSLSGGDTGELFF.

V gene TRBV19 combines with J gene TRBJ2-5; TRBD2 is a possible D gene (7 bases). V lost 4 bases to trimming and J lost 5 bases, with 20 bases between them. The CDR3 extends over 16 amino acids. Germline CDR1 is LNHDA and CDR2 is SQIVND (reference sequence). The CDR3 reads CASSTSGGGIWETQYF. The CDR3 region has the DNA TGTGCCAGTAGTACCTCTGGGGGGGGCATTTGGGAGACCCAGTACTTC.

This clone appeared once. The V call is TRBV7-8, the J call TRBJ2-3; D unresolved. Trimming stripped 3 bases from V and 0 bases from J, with 10 bases between. Germline V gene sequence: CDR1 SGHVS, CDR2 FQNEAQ. The CDR3 has 15 residues. CDR3 region: CASSFNAPSTDTQYF. As DNA, the CDR3 is TGTGCCAGCAGCTTTAATGCCCCCAGCACAGATACGCAGTATTTT. Drawing the rest from reference TRBV7-8 and TRBJ2-3, the complete variable domain is GAGVSQSPRYKVAKRGQDVALRCDPISGHVSLFWYQQALGQGPEFLTYFQNEAQLDKSGLPSDRFFAERPEGSVSTLKIQRTQQEDSAVYLCASSFNAPSTDTQYFGPGTRLTVL.

The V and J genes are TRBV5-4 and TRBJ1-2; D unclear. The V end was cut by 4 bases, the J end by 5 bases, with 21 bases between. Germline loops: CDR1 SGHNT, CDR2 YYREEE (reference sequence). CDR3 size: 16 residues. CDR3 in amino acids: CASSVGSSLPRYGYTF. In DNA, the CDR3 is TGTGCCAGCAGCGTGGGGAGTTCCCTCCCTCGGTATGGCTACACCTTC.

The J gene is TRBJ2-3, the V gene TRBV4-3; D is undetermined. This CDR3 region has 13 residues. The germline V gene encodes CDR1 LGHNA and CDR2 YSLEER. Trimming stripped 2 bases from V and 2 bases from J, with 5 bases between. CDR3 DNA: TGCGCCAGCAGCCAATATACCACAGATACGCAGTATTTT. Translation gives CASSQYTTDTQYF.